The next 3 T cell receptor beta chains were all read from a single sample in a study of a mutant IDH1 vaccine in newly diagnosed glioma. Time point in this sample: baseline, week 1 (first vaccination visit). Treatment: pre-vaccination baseline after standard-of-care therapy. The data were produced by immunoSEQ multiplex PCR, yet TCRdb's version contains in-frame clones alone and is incomplete. This table has about 100,000 clones, about 80% appearing once. The sample was PBMCs, taken from a glioma patient treated with radiotherapy, temozolomide or both. Every receptor here comes from a man aged 35-49 years with glioma.

The chain uses TRBV7-9 and TRBJ1-2; D is perhaps TRBD1 (5 bases). The CDR3 is 13 residues long. Between the trimmed V and J ends, which lost 1 base and 6 bases, there was a span of 9 bases. Germline values: CDR1 SEHNR, CDR2 FQNEAQ (reference sequence). CDR3 residues: CASSLGLGHGYTF. The CDR3, as DNA: TGTGCCAGCAGCTTAGGGCTGGGGCATGGCTACACCTTC.

This clone was detected only a few times. The genes are TRBV27 and TRBJ1-5, with 7 bases fitting TRBD1. CDR3 length equals 14 residues. Germline trimming cut 5 bases from V and 2 bases from J; bases unmatched to any gene: 3. Germline assignment: CDR1 MNHEY and CDR2 SMNVEV (reference sequence). The CDR3 DNA reads as TGTGCCAGCAGTCGACAGGGACGCAATCAGCCCCAGCATTTT. Translated: CASSRQGRNQPQHF.

This sequence joins TRBV5-4 and TRBJ2-5; 9 nucleotides match TRBD2. V was clipped by 4 bases and J by 5 bases; unmatched bases: 6. CDR1 and CDR2 from the germline V gene are SGHNT and YYREEE (reference sequence). This CDR3 contains 14 residues. CDR3 nucleotide sequence: TGTGCCAGCAGCCCAGCGGGGGGTACTGAGACCCAGTACTTC. Amino acid sequence: CASSPAGGTETQYF.